These 9 T cell receptor beta chains originate from one sample sequenced in a study of vaccination effects on CD4 cells after COVID-19. The repertoire was sequenced with immunoSEQ multiplex PCR; TCRdb's copy has only in-frame clones and lacks some. Of some 69,000 clones listed, roughly 75% are singletons. Isolating CD4+ T cells followed 9 to 11 days of culture. Participants were vaccinated with two doses of either the BNT162b2 or mRNA-1273 vaccine. Antigens of these TCRs are unknown. The sequences come from CD4+ T cells from PBMCs cultured without peptide, collected after COVID-19 vaccination. All receptors come from a human donor who received a COVID-19 vaccine.

J is TRBJ2-4 and V is TRBV5-1, with D unclear. The V and J ends lost 0 bases and 4 bases respectively, with 5 bases between them. The CDR3 sequence is 13 residues long. Germline CDR1 reads SGHRS; CDR2 reads YFSETQ. The CDR3, as DNA: TGCGCCAGCAGCTTGGATCAGAAAAACATTCAGTACTTC. Encoded protein: CASSLDQKNIQYF. The whole variable domain, remainder taken from reference TRBV5-1 and TRBJ2-4, is KAGVTQTPRYLIKTRGQQVTLSCSPISGHRSVSWYQQTPGQGLQFLFEYFSETQRNKGNFPGRFSGRQFSNSRSEMNVSTLELGDSALYLCASSLDQKNIQYFGAGTRLSVL.

The rearrangement joins TRBV2 to TRBJ2-2, with unresolved D. CDR3 length: 13 amino acids. The ends were cut back, 3 bases at V and 4 bases at J, with 6 bases in the middle. CDR1 is SNHLY and CDR2 is FYNNEI in the germline V gene. The CDR3 DNA reads as TGTGCCAGCAGTGATTACGGCACCGGGGAGCTGTTTTTT. This gives the protein CASSDYGTGELFF.

This chain joins TRBV6-6 and TRBJ2-7, with no clear D. Trimming shortened V by 2 bases and J by 0 bases, and 8 bases separated the two germline ends. Germline V CDR1 and CDR2: MNHNY, SVGAGI (reference sequence). This CDR3 comprises 14 residues. CDR3 sequence: CASSYTGFSYEQYV. The CDR3 bases are TGTGCCAGCAGTTACACCGGGTTCTCCTACGAGCAGTACGTC.

This chain joins TRBV30 and TRBJ1-1; the match to TRBD1 covers 9 bases. The germline V gene has CDR1 GTSNPN and CDR2 SVGIG (reference sequence). This CDR3 has 11 residues. V was pared by 2 bases and J by 9 bases, with 1 base of the junction left unmatched. For the CDR3, the DNA is TGTGCCTGGAGTAACAGGGGGCAAGCTTTCTTT. Encoded protein: CAWSNRGQAFF.

The CDR3 is CASSPRGGDQPQHF. For the CDR3, the DNA is TGTGCCAGCAGCCCTCGGGGGGGCGATCAGCCCCAGCATTTT. The chain employs TRBV11-2 and TRBJ1-5, with D maybe TRBD1 (6 bases). Germline V gene data show CDR1 as SGHAT and CDR2 as FQNNGV. With 5 bases removed from V and 5 bases from J, the gap between germline ends came to 13 bases. This CDR3 comprises 14 residues.

The CDR3 here is CASSSLPGLRETQYF. CDR3 bases: TGTGCCAGCAGCTCTCTCCCGGGTTTACGAGAGACCCAGTACTTC. The J gene is TRBJ2-5, the V gene TRBV7-2; no clear D. The V gene lost 4 bases and the J gene lost 4 bases, with 16 bases spanning the gap. The CDR3 spans 15 residues. Germline V gives CDR1 SGHTA, CDR2 FQGNSA.

The chain employs TRBV4-1 and TRBJ1-6; D is uncertain. CDR1 is MGHRA and CDR2 is YSYEKL in the germline V gene. This CDR3 has 13 amino acids. Trimming took 4 bases from V and 8 from J, leaving 9 bases between them. The CDR3 nucleotides are TGCGCCAGCAGCCGAGAGGGAGATTCACCCCTCCACTTT. Translation: CASSREGDSPLHF.

The V and J genes are TRBV6-5 and TRBJ1-6; D gene ambiguous. V was trimmed by 0 bases and J by 1 base, leaving 7 bases between them. The germline V gene encodes CDR1 MNHEY and CDR2 SVGAGI. This CDR3 comprises 16 residues. CDR3 nucleotide sequence: TGTGCCAGCAGTTACTCCGCGCAATCCTATAATTCACCCCTCCACTTT. Its translation: CASSYSAQSYNSPLHF.

This clone is classed as medium-sized (0.01 to 0.1%). The chain links TRBV18 to TRBJ1-5, with unresolved D. The V end was cut by 3 bases, the J end by 0 bases, with 6 bases between. The CDR3 sequence is 14 residues long. Per the germline V gene, CDR1 is KGHSH and CDR2 is LQKENI. The CDR3 loop reads CASSPVHSNQPQHF. The CDR3 DNA is TGTGCCAGCTCACCGGTCCATAGCAATCAGCCCCAGCATTTT.